This TCR beta chain emerged from a study of blood T cell repertoires in COVID-19. Repertoires were generated with immunoSEQ multiplex PCR, while TCRdb's copy carries only in-frame clones and drops some. The sample shows 310,000 or so clones, 85% to 90% of them seen only once. The length of the CDR3 is 12 residues. Germline V gives CDR1 GTSNPN, CDR2 SVGIG (reference sequence). The sample was PBMCs or T cells enriched from blood (not recorded which). This receptor was obtained from a woman younger than 35 who had recovered from COVID-19. The V gene is TRBV30, the J gene TRBJ1-2; 8 bases are a match to TRBD1. The CDR3 here is CALDRVSYGYTF. CDR3 nucleotide sequence: TGTGCTCTGGACAGGGTCAGTTATGGCTACACCTTC. Using reference TRBV30 and TRBJ1-2 for the parts outside the CDR3, the full variable domain is SQTIHQWPATLVQPVGSPLSLECTVEGTSNPNLYWYRQAAGRGLQLLFYSVGIGQISSEVPQNLSASRPQDRQFILSSKKLLLSDSGFYLCALDRVSYGYTFGSGTRLTVV.